This T cell receptor beta chain was observed in a study of Ad26.COV2.S vaccination and SARS-CoV-2 variants. Study-level results: Participants in the vaccine arm had higher spike-specific TCR breadth; placebo recipients had lower.

Sequencing used immunoSEQ multiplex PCR; TCRdb keeps in-frame clones, though not all of them. This table has over 400,000 clones, 90% appearing once. Treatment noted: 15 to 20 received Ad26.COV2.S at low or high dose, single or two shots; roughly 5 received placebo; per-sample allocation not given. The samples date from day 63 after the first vaccine or placebo injection. The vaccine delivered Wuhan-strain SARS-CoV-2 spike through an Ad26 vector. As for this clone: Antigen specificity is unknown.

The J segment lost 5 bases and the V segment lost 3 bases, leaving 5 bases of the junction unmatched. In germline, CDR1 is SEHNR, CDR2 FQNEAQ (reference sequence). This CDR3 is built from 17 residues. The source material was peripheral blood, sampled in a trial of Ad26.COV2.S vaccine versus placebo. This TCR was recovered from a person between 18 and 60 years old who received the Ad26.COV2.S COVID-19 vaccine or a placebo. The chain employs TRBV7-9 and TRBJ1-6, with 12 bases aligning to TRBD1. CDR3: CASSFGTGGWDNSPLHF. CDR3 in DNA: TGTGCCAGCAGCTTCGGGACAGGGGGCTGGGATAATTCACCCCTCCACTTT. The full variable domain, completed using reference TRBV7-9 and TRBJ1-6, is DTGVSQNPRHKITKRGQNVTFRCDPISEHNRLYWYRQTLGQGPEFLTYFQNEAQLEKSRLLSDRFSAERPKGSFSTLEIQRTEQGDSAMYLCASSFGTGGWDNSPLHFGNGTRLTVT.